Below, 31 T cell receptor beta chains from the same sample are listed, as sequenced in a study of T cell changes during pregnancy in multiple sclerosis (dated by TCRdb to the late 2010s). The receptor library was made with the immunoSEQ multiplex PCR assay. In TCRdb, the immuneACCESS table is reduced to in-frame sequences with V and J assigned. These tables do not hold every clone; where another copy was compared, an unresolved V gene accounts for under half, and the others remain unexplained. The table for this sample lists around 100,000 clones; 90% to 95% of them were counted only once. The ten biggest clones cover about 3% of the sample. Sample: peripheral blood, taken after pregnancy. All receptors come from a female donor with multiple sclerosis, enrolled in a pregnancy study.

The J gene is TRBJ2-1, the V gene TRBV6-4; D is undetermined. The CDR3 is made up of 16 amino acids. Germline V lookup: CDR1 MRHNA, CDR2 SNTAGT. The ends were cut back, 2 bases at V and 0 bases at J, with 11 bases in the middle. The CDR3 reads CASSDEARSSYNEQFF. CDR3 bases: TGTGCCAGCAGTGACGAAGCGCGGAGCTCCTACAATGAGCAGTTCTTC.

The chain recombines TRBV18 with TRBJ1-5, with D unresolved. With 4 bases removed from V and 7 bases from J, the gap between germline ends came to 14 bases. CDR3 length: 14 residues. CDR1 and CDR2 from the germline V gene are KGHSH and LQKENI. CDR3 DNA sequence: TGTGCCAGCTCACTAAGCGGCACGAGACAGCCCCAGCATTTT. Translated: CASSLSGTRQPQHF.

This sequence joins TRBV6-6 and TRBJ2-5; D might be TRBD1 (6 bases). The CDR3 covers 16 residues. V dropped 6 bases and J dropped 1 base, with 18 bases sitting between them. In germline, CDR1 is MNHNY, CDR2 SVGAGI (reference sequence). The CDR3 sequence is CASRPSRDTVQETQYF. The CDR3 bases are TGTGCCAGCAGACCCTCCAGGGACACCGTCCAAGAGACCCAGTACTTC.

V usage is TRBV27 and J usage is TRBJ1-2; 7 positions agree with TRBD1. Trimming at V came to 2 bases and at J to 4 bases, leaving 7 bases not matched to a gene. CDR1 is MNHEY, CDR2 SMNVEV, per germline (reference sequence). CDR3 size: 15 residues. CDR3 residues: CASSLLGQTGYGYTF. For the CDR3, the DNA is TGTGCCAGCAGTTTACTGGGACAGACAGGCTATGGCTACACCTTC.

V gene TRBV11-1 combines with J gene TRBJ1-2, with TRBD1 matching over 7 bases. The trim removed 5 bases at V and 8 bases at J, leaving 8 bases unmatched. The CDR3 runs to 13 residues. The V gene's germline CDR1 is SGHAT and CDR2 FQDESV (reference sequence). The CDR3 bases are TGTGCCAGCAGCCCCGGGACAGCCGCGGGCTACACCTTC. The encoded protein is CASSPGTAAGYTF.

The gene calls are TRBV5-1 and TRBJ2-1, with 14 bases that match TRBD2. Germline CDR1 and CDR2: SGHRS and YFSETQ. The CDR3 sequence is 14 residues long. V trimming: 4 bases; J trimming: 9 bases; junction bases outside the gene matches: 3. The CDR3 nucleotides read TGCGCCAGCAGCGGAGGACTAGCGGGGGGTGAGCAGTTCTTC. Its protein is CASSGGLAGGEQFF.

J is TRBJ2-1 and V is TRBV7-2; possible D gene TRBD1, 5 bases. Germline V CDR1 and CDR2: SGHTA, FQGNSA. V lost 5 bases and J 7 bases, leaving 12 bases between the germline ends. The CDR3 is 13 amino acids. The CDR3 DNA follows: TGTGCCAGCAGCCCCAGGGTTGGGAATGAGCAGTTCTTC. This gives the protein CASSPRVGNEQFF.

The CDR3 region is CAEVSRTGAEAFF. In DNA, the CDR3 is TGTGCCGAGGTCTCCCGGACAGGTGCTGAAGCTTTCTTT. This chain uses TRBV19 with TRBJ1-1; 7 positions match TRBD1. The germline V gene has CDR1 LNHDA and CDR2 SQIVND (reference sequence). Losses at the gene ends were 11 bases for V and 6 bases for J; bases not matched to a gene: 12. This CDR3 comprises 13 residues.

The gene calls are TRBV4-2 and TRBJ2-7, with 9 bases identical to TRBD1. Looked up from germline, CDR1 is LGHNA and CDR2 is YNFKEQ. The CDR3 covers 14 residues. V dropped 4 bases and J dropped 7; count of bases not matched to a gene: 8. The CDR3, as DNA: TGTGCCAGCAGCCGCGGGACAGGGACGGGGGAGCAGTACTTC. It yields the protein CASSRGTGTGEQYF.

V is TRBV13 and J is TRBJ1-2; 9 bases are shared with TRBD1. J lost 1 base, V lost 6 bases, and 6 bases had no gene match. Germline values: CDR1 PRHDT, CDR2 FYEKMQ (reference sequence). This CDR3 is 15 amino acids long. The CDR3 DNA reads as TGTGCCAGCAGGACCGGGACAGGGAATAACTATGGCTACACCTTC. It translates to CASRTGTGNNYGYTF.

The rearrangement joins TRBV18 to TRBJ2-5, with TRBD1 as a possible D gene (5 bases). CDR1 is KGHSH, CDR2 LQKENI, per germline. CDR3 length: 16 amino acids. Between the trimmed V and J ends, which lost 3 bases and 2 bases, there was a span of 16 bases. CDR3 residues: CASSPQTGAIQETQYF. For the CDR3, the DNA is TGTGCCAGCTCACCTCAGACTGGGGCCATACAAGAGACCCAGTACTTC. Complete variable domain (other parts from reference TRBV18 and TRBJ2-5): NAGVMQNPRHLVRRRGQEARLRCSPMKGHSHVYWYRQLPEEGLKFMVYLQKENIIDESGMPKERFSAEFPKEGPSILRIQQVVRGDSAAYFCASSPQTGAIQETQYFGPGTRLLVL.

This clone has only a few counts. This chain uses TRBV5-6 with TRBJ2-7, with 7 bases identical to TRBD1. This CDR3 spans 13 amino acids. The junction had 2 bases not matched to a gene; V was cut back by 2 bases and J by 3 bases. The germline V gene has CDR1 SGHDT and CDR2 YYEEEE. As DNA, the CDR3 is TGTGCCAGCAGCTTCAGGGACAGCTACGAGCAGTACTTC. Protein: CASSFRDSYEQYF.

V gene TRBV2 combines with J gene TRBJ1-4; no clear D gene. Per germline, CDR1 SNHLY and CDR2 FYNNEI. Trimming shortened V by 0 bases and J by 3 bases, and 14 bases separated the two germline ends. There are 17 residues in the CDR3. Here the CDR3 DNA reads TGTGCCAGCAGTGAAGCGCTGGCTGGCGGTGCTAATGAAAAACTGTTTTTT. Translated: CASSEALAGGANEKLFF.

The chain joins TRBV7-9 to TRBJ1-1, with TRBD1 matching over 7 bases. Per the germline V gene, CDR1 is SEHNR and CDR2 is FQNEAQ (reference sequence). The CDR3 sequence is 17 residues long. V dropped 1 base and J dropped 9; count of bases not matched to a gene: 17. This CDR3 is CASSLGGQGTASLKAFF. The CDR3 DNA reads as TGTGCCAGCAGCTTAGGGGGGCAAGGGACAGCCTCACTGAAAGCTTTCTTT.

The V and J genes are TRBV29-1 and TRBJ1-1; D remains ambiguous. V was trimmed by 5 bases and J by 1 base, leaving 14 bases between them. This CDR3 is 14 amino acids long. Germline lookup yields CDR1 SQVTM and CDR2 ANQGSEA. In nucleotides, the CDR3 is TGCAGCGTTTTCCGACATTTCCAGAACACTGAAGCTTTCTTT. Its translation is CSVFRHFQNTEAFF.

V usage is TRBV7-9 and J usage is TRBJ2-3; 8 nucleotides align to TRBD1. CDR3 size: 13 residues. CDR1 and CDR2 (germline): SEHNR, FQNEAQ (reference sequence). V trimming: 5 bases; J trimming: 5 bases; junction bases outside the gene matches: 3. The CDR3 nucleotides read TGTGCCAGCAGCCCAGGGGGCGTAGATACGCAGTATTTT. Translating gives CASSPGGVDTQYF.

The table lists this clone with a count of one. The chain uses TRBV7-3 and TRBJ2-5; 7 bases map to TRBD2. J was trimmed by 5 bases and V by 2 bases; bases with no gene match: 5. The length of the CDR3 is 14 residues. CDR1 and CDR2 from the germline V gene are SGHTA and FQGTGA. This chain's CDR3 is CASSLSSGAETQYF. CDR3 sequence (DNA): TGTGCCAGCAGCTTATCGAGCGGGGCGGAGACCCAGTACTTC.

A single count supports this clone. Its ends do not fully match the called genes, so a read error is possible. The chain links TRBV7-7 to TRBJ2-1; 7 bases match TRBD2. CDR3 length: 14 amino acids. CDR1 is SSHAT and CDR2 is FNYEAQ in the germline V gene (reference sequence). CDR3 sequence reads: CASSPRTRGNEQFF. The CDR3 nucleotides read TGTGCTAGCAGCCCGAGGACTAGGGGCAATGAGCAGTTCTTC.

CDR3 DNA sequence: TGTGCCAGCAGTGGGGGGGACAGCTCAATCCTGTTCTTC. Its protein product is CASSGGDSSILFF. The chain is built from TRBV6-4 and TRBJ2-1, with D possibly being TRBD1 (7 bases). Deletions cut 4 bases from V and 15 bases from J, with 19 bases between. The CDR3 loop spans 13 amino acids. Germline CDR1 reads MRHNA; CDR2 reads SNTAGT.

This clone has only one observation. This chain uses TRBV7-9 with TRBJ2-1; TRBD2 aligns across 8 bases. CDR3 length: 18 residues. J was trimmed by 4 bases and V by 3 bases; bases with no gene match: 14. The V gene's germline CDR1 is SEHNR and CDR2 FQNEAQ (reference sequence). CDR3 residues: CASSFPLGAGGKYNEQFF. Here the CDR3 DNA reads TGTGCCAGCAGCTTCCCGCTGGGGGCGGGGGGCAAATACAATGAGCAGTTCTTC.

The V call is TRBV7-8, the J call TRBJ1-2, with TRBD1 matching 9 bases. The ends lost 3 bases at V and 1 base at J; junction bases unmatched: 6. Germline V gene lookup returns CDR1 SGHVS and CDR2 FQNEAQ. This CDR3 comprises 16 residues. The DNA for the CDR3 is TGTGCCAGCAGCTTCGATGGGGACAGGGTTAACTATGGCTACACCTTC. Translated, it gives CASSFDGDRVNYGYTF.

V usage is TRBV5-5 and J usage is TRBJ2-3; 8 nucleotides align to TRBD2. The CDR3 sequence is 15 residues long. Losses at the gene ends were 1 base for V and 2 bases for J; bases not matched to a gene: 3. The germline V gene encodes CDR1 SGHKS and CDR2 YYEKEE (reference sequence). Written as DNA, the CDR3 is TGTGCCAGCAGCTTGCAGCGGGGGCACACAGATACGCAGTATTTT. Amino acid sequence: CASSLQRGHTDTQYF.

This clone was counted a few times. DNA for the CDR3: TGTGCCAGCAGCTTCCCGGGGGGTACGCAGTATTTT. Its protein is CASSFPGGTQYF. The chain employs TRBV11-2 and TRBJ2-3; 7 nucleotides agree with TRBD2. The CDR3 is 12 amino acids. The junction had 2 bases not matched to a gene; V was cut back by 3 bases and J by 8 bases. CDR1 and CDR2 (germline): SGHAT, FQNNGV.

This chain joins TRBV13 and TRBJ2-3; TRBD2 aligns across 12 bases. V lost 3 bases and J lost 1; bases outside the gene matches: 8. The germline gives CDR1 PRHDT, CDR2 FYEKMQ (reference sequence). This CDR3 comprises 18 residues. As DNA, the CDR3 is TGTGCCAGCAGCTTGGGGCTAGCGGGGGGGCCGGGCACAGATACGCAGTATTTT. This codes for CASSLGLAGGPGTDTQYF.

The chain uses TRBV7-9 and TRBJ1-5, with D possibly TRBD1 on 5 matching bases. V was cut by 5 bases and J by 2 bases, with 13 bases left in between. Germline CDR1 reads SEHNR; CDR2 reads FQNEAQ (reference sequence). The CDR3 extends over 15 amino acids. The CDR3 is CASSMQGSGNQPQHF. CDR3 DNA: TGTGCCAGCAGCATGCAGGGATCGGGCAATCAGCCCCAGCATTTT.

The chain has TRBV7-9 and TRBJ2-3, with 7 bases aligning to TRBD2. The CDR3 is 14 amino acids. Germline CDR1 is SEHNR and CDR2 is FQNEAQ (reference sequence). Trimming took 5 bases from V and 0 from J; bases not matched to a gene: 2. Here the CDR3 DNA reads TGTGCCAGCAGCGGAGCGGGGAGCACAGATACGCAGTATTTT. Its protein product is CASSGAGSTDTQYF.

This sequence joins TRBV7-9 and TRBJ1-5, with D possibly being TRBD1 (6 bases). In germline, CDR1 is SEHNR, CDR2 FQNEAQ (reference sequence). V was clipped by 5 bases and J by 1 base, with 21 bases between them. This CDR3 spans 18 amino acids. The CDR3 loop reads CASSPLGGGRESNQPQHF. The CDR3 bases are TGTGCCAGCAGCCCCCTGGGGGGGGGCAGAGAGAGCAATCAGCCCCAGCATTTT.

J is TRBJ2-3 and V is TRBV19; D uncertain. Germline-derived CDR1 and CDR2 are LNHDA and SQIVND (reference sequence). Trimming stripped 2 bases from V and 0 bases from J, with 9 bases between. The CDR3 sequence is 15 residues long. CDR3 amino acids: CASSISYGSTDTQYF. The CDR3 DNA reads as TGTGCCAGTAGTATAAGTTACGGTAGCACAGATACGCAGTATTTT.

Written as DNA, the CDR3 is TGTGCCAGCAGCCAAGTGTCTTTGGGGCGGTCGGGCACTGAAGCTTTCTTT. Its translation is CASSQVSLGRSGTEAFF. The rearrangement uses TRBV14 and TRBJ1-1, with D tentatively TRBD1 (5 bases). The CDR3 totals 17 residues. V gave up 1 base and J gave up 4 bases, with 19 bases separating them. CDR1 SGHDN and CDR2 FVKESK come from the germline V gene.

CDR3 loop: CASSEGQGSPLHF. CDR3 in DNA: TGTGCCAGCAGCGAAGGACAGGGATCACCCCTCCACTTT. The chain recombines TRBV11-3 with TRBJ1-6; TRBD1 agrees at 8 bases. Germline V gene data show CDR1 as SGHNT and CDR2 as YENEEA. The CDR3 covers 13 residues. V lost 5 bases and J lost 10; bases outside the gene matches: 4.

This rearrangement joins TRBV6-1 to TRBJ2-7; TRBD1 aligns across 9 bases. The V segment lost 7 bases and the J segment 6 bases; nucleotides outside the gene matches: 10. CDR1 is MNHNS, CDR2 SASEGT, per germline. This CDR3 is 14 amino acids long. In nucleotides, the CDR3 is TGTGCCAGCACTGAGACAGGGGGTACGGCCGAGCAGTACTTC. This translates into CASTETGGTAEQYF.